The next 5 T cell receptor beta chains were all read from a single sample in a study of shared clonotypes between healthy human individuals. It was CD45RO-negative cells, positively selected for CCR7, that made up naive CD8 cells, with terminally differentiated effector memory CD45RA+ cells excluded. The data were produced by immunoSEQ multiplex PCR, yet TCRdb's version contains in-frame clones alone and is incomplete. The sample has about 2 million clones, around 96% seen once. Sequencing input: naive CD8+ T cells sorted from blood. These receptors all come from a man younger than 30 in good health.

On this clone: The identical CDR3 is also encoded by other nucleotide sequences in the sample. The chain combines TRBV30 with TRBJ2-7; 7 nucleotides align to TRBD1. Looked up from germline, CDR1 is GTSNPN and CDR2 is SVGIG (reference sequence). CDR3 size: 12 residues. Trimming removed 5 bases from V and 3 bases from J; junction bases left unmatched: 4. Here the CDR3 reads CAWGTDSYEQYF. The CDR3 nucleotides are TGTGCCTGGGGGACAGATAGCTACGAGCAGTACTTC.

Of note for this clone: The same CDR3 can be traced to other DNA sequences in this sample. The chain couples TRBV6-6 to TRBJ2-7; D assignment may be TRBD1 or TRBD2 (5 bases each). The germline V gene has CDR1 MNHNY and CDR2 SVGAGI (reference sequence). The CDR3 length is 14 residues. V lost 0 bases, J lost 3 bases, and 9 bases lay in between. The CDR3 here is CASSYSGPGYEQYF. The DNA of the CDR3 is TGTGCCAGCAGTTACTCGGGACCGGGCTACGAGCAGTACTTC.

The V and J genes are TRBV11-2 and TRBJ1-2; TRBD1 matches at 7 bases. V lost 3 bases, J lost 2 bases, and 3 bases stayed unmatched. Germline V gene data show CDR1 as SGHAT and CDR2 as FQNNGV. The length of the CDR3 is 14 residues. The CDR3 DNA reads TGTGCCAGCAGCTTCGCGGGACAGAACTATGGCTACACCTTC. This encodes CASSFAGQNYGYTF.

Remarks on this clone: This sample includes further DNA sequences coding for the same CDR3. V and J are TRBV2 and TRBJ2-7, with unresolved D. Germline loops: CDR1 SNHLY, CDR2 FYNNEI. The CDR3 runs to 12 residues. Trimming pared 3 bases from V and 4 bases from J, leaving 7 bases between. The DNA of the CDR3 is TGTGCCAGCAGTGATGGCTTATACGAGCAGTACTTC. Protein: CASSDGLYEQYF.

V and J are TRBV27 and TRBJ2-5, with D perhaps assigned TRBD1 or TRBD2 (5 bases each). CDR3 size: 14 residues. Trimming removed 3 bases from V and 3 bases from J, with 11 bases in between. Germline V gene data show CDR1 as MNHEY and CDR2 as SMNVEV (reference sequence). As DNA, the CDR3 is TGTGCCAGCAGTTTGGGGGAAAGTAAAGAGACCCAGTACTTC. Translating it yields CASSLGESKETQYF.